This entry lists 20 T cell receptor beta chains sequenced from one sample in a study of blood T cells in healthy people across ages. A sample-barcoded 5' primer and a J-beta primer mix were used in a second PCR of about 7 to 12 cycles. In TCRdb, the 5' RACE reads were re-called with MiXCR into one record per CDR3 protein. This table has roughly 1.7 million distinct CDR3 sequences, 30% to 40% appearing once. Sample: blood. These TCRs come from a woman younger than 45 in good health.

Only a few counts were recorded for this clonotype. CDR3 coding DNA: TGTGCCATCAGTGAGCCGGGACAGCCAACCTACGAGCAGTACTTC. This encodes CAISEPGQPTYEQYF. This chain joins TRBV10-3 and TRBJ2-7, with 7 bases fitting TRBD1. CDR1 ENHRY and CDR2 SYGVKD come from the germline V gene. V was pared by 2 bases and J by 2 bases, with 6 bases of the junction left unmatched. The CDR3 loop spans 15 amino acids.

The V gene is TRBV6-1, the J gene TRBJ2-3, with 10 bases fitting TRBD2. The junction had 9 bases not matched to a gene; V was cut back by 6 bases and J by 6 bases. CDR1 MNHNS and CDR2 SASEGT come from the germline V gene. This CDR3 has 15 residues. In nucleotides, the CDR3 is TGTGCCAGCAGATCCGCTAGCGGGGGAACGGATACGCAGTATTTT. Amino acids: CASRSASGGTDTQYF.

The chain carries TRBV6-1 and TRBJ1-2; the D gene is possibly TRBD1 (5 bases). V lost 7 bases and J lost 2, with 14 bases in between. This CDR3 is built from 14 residues. The germline CDR1 and CDR2 sequences are MNHNS and SASEGT. Here the CDR3 reads CASTWGGANYGYTF. Written as DNA, the CDR3 is TGTGCCAGCACCTGGGGAGGGGCGAACTATGGCTACACCTTC.

The chain carries TRBV11-1 and TRBJ2-1; the match to TRBD2 covers 9 bases. Germline V gene sequence: CDR1 SGHAT, CDR2 FQDESV (reference sequence). The CDR3 runs to 21 residues. With V trimmed by 5 bases and J by 2 bases, 22 bases remained unmatched. CDR3 nucleotides: TGTGCCAGCAGCGCCCTTGGGAGGGCGCTTGGCGGGAGGGCCGCCTACAATGAGCAGTTCTTC. As protein: CASSALGRALGGRAAYNEQFF.

This clonotype appeared many times. CDR3 amino acids: CASSPQGLEQYF. The CDR3 DNA reads TGTGCCAGCAGTCCCCAGGGCCTCGAGCAGTACTTC. This chain connects TRBV6-6 to TRBJ2-7; possibly TRBD1 for D (5 bases). V was pared by 5 bases and J by 6 bases, with 11 bases between. Germline CDR1 is MNHNY and CDR2 is SVGAGI (reference sequence). The CDR3 has 12 residues.

As regards this clonotype: A clone one base away is much larger, so this may be a read error. This chain links TRBV29-1 with TRBJ2-1; 8 nucleotides match TRBD2. With 4 bases clipped from V and 9 bases from J, the junction kept 11 bases outside the gene matches. This CDR3 has 14 amino acids. Per germline, CDR1 SQVTM and CDR2 ANQGSEA. CDR3 amino acids: CSVVTAGGGSEQFF. The CDR3 DNA reads TGCAGCGTTGTGACGGCTGGCGGGGGGAGTGAGCAGTTCTTC.

CDR3 nucleotides: TGTGCCACCAGCAGAGAGGAGGGATACGAGCAGTACTTC. Its protein product is CATSREEGYEQYF. V is TRBV15 and J is TRBJ2-7; D may be TRBD2 (6 bases). V was trimmed by 0 bases and J by 4 bases, leaving 7 bases between them. Germline V gives CDR1 LNHNV, CDR2 YYDKDF (reference sequence). The length of the CDR3 is 13 residues.

The V call is TRBV11-2, the J call TRBJ2-3; TRBD1 matches 7 bases. The CDR3 runs to 16 residues. Germline assignment: CDR1 SGHAT and CDR2 FQNNGV. The V and J ends lost 5 bases and 5 bases, in that order; junction bases with no gene match: 13. The CDR3, as DNA: TGTGCCAGCAGCGTCCAACAGGGGACAATCCGAGATACGCAGTATTTT. Translated, it gives CASSVQQGTIRDTQYF.

V and J are TRBV19 and TRBJ1-2; possible D gene TRBD1, 5 bases. The CDR3 has 11 residues. Trimming pared 5 bases from V and 10 bases from J, leaving 11 bases between. CDR1 and CDR2 (germline): LNHDA, SQIVND (reference sequence). The CDR3, as DNA: TGTGCCAGTAGTGCGGCAGGGACCTACACCTTC. It encodes CASSAAGTYTF.

CDR3 sequence: CASSLNRVQPQHF. CDR3 DNA: TGTGCCAGCAGTCTCAACAGGGTTCAGCCCCAGCATTTT. The chain combines TRBV12-3 or TRBV12-4 with TRBJ1-5, with D perhaps TRBD1 (6 bases). Between the trimmed V and J ends, which lost 5 bases and 6 bases, there was a span of 11 bases. CDR3 size: 13 residues.

Turning to this clonotype: Mismatch with germline at one junction end may stem from a read error. The chain recombines TRBV7-3 with TRBJ2-1; D remains ambiguous. CDR1 is SGHTA, CDR2 FQGTGA, per germline. The CDR3 totals 14 residues. CDR3 residues: CASGLSAARNEQFF. CDR3 DNA: TGTGCCAGCGGCTTAAGTGCAGCACGGAATGAGCAGTTCTTC.

This clonotype appeared once. The rearrangement uses TRBV7-2 and TRBJ2-1; the match to TRBD2 covers 9 bases. CDR1 is SGHTA, CDR2 FQGNSA, per germline. The CDR3 consists of 15 residues. With V trimmed by 4 bases and J by 5 bases, 6 bases remained unmatched. In nucleotides, the CDR3 is TGTGCCAGCAGCTGGGGGACTAGCAGGCACAATGAGCAGTTCTTC. As protein: CASSWGTSRHNEQFF.

This clonotype was seen a handful of times. The chain is built from TRBV3-1 and TRBJ2-5, with 9 bases that match TRBD1. Germline CDR1 is LGHDT and CDR2 is YNNKEL (reference sequence). The CDR3 is 15 amino acids. Trimming removed 1 base from V and 5 bases from J; junction bases left unmatched: 5. The CDR3 nucleotides are TGTGCCAGCAGCCAAGCCGGGACAGGGAAGGAGACCCAGTACTTC. It specifies CASSQAGTGKETQYF.

This chain links TRBV27 with TRBJ2-3, with a possible D match to TRBD2 (5 bases). Germline assignment: CDR1 MNHEY and CDR2 SMNVEV (reference sequence). V dropped 9 bases and J dropped 3 bases, with 19 bases sitting between them. The CDR3 totals 15 residues. DNA of the CDR3: TGTGCCAGTACAAAGGCCGGGGATAATACAGATACGCAGTATTTT. Protein: CASTKAGDNTDTQYF.

The J gene is TRBJ2-5, the V gene TRBV21-1; TRBD1 is the table's D call, not checked against the DNA. The J call may be faulty, since TRBJ2-7 better matches the DNA end. TRBV21-1 is tagged as a pseudogene. CDR3 length: 12 residues. DNA of the CDR3: TGTGCCATAGGGGCGCAGGGTACCGAGCAGTACTTC. Translation: CAIGAQGTEQYF.

The rearrangement links TRBV7-9 to TRBJ1-2; the match to TRBD1 covers 10 bases. Germline V lookup: CDR1 SEHNR, CDR2 FQNEAQ (reference sequence). This CDR3 comprises 13 residues. J gave up 8 bases and V 8 bases, and 8 bases lay outside the gene matches. The CDR3 DNA reads TGTGCCAGCTCGGGACAGGGGTTGGGAGGCTACACCTTC. Translating gives CASSGQGLGGYTF.

This clonotype was detected a few times. The chain recombines TRBV7-9 with TRBJ2-5; D gene unclear. The CDR3 is 14 amino acids. Trimming left V 1 base short and J 4 bases short, with 10 bases between. In germline, CDR1 is SEHNR, CDR2 FQNEAQ (reference sequence). The CDR3 loop reads CASSLEYTLETQYF. The CDR3, as DNA: TGTGCCAGCAGCTTAGAGTATACCCTAGAGACCCAGTACTTC.

This clonotype has at least ten counts. The chain recombines TRBV20-1 with TRBJ2-6; D remains ambiguous. V lost 4 bases to trimming and J lost 0 bases, with 10 bases between them. This CDR3 has 15 residues. CDR1 and CDR2 (germline): DFQATT, SNEGSKA (reference sequence). DNA for the CDR3: TGCAGTGCTACTTTAACCTTCTCTGGGGCCAACGTCCTGACTTTC. It yields the protein CSATLTFSGANVLTF.

This clonotype was recorded many times. This chain joins TRBV5-1 and TRBJ2-1, with D tentatively TRBD1 or TRBD2 (5 bases each). This CDR3 is 14 amino acids long. Trimming shortened V by 0 bases and J by 9 bases, and 13 bases separated the two germline ends. Germline assignment: CDR1 SGHRS and CDR2 YFSETQ. DNA for the CDR3: TGCGCCAGCAGCTTGGAGCTGAGGGACGGTGAGCAGTTCTTC. It is translated as CASSLELRDGEQFF.

The J gene is TRBJ1-2, the V gene TRBV10-3, with D possibly matching TRBD1 (5 bases). Per the germline V gene, CDR1 is ENHRY and CDR2 is SYGVKD. The CDR3 sequence is 17 residues long. V was cut by 0 bases and J by 7 bases, with 21 bases left in between. CDR3 sequence: CAISESIEGLPRGGYTF. The CDR3 nucleotides read TGTGCCATCAGTGAGTCGATAGAAGGTCTCCCAAGGGGTGGCTACACCTTC.